This T cell receptor (beta chain) was sequenced during a study of vaccination effects on CD4 cells after COVID-19. Study overall: The study obtained samples from a couple of convalescent patients 16 days and one week before vaccination. Notes on the study in general: The study found marked clonal contraction of infection- and vaccine-induced clones late after vaccination.

A word on this clone: Its antigen remains unidentified.

Some clones are missing from TCRdb's copy, which holds only in-frame ones; the method was immunoSEQ multiplex PCR. This sample has more than 15,000 clones, with about 70% found just once. The CDR3 length is 14 residues. CDR1 is SGHTA, CDR2 FQGTGA, per germline. The ends were cut back, 0 bases at V and 1 base at J, with 6 bases in the middle. Viral peptide pools were used in the ViraFEST assay to expand antigen-specific CD4+ T cells, and sequencing came afterward. Culture proceeded for approximately 9 days, and CD4+ T cells were then isolated. A PCR test confirmed that the person had SARS-CoV-2 infection between March and December 2020.

This sequence was found in a human donor who had a prior SARS-CoV-2 infection. The V gene is TRBV7-3, the J gene TRBJ1-1; D not certain. The sequencing here drew on CD4+ T cells from PBMCs cultured with SARS-CoV-2 spike peptides, taken before COVID-19 vaccination. The CDR3 DNA follows: TGTGCCAGCAGCTTAACGAACGCGAACACTGAAGCTTTCTTT. Translation: CASSLTNANTEAFF.